This passage covers 5 T cell receptor beta chains from one sample sequenced in a study of shared clonotypes between healthy human individuals. Measured with immunoSEQ multiplex PCR; TCRdb has only the in-frame clones, and not every one. The data contain 2 million to 3 million clones, more than 85% of them singletons. The sequenced sample was naive CD4+ T cells from PBMCs. Subset: CD45RA+ positively selected. The receptors originated from a man aged 18 to 29 in good health. Some clones in this sample may be carry-over from other donors' samples.

Turning to this clone: Other DNA sequences of this sample code for an identical CDR3. V usage is TRBV28 and J usage is TRBJ2-3; TRBD2 aligns across 8 bases. This CDR3 spans 14 amino acids. In germline, CDR1 is MDHEN, CDR2 SYDVKM. The V and J ends lost 7 bases and 0 bases, in that order; junction bases with no gene match: 3. The CDR3 reads CASNLAGSTDTQYF. The CDR3 DNA is TGTGCCAGCAACCTAGCGGGTAGCACAGATACGCAGTATTTT.

The V gene is TRBV13, the J gene TRBJ2-3, with D tentatively TRBD2 (5 bases). Germline loops: CDR1 PRHDT, CDR2 FYEKMQ (reference sequence). The CDR3 length is 11 residues. For the CDR3, the DNA is TGTGGGGCGAGGAGGCAAGATACGCAGTATTTT. Amino acids: CGARRQDTQYF.

On this clone: Other DNA variants within this sample encode the same CDR3. The rearrangement uses TRBV5-1 and TRBJ1-1, with 7 nucleotides matching TRBD1. Looked up from germline, CDR1 is SGHRS and CDR2 is YFSETQ. After removal of 3 bases from V and 1 base from J, the junction contained 3 bases not matched to a gene. This CDR3 contains 14 residues. CDR3 nucleotides: TGCGCCAGCAGCTCGGGACAGTCGAACACTGAAGCTTTCTTT. Protein product: CASSSGQSNTEAFF.

V is TRBV6-1 and J is TRBJ1-5, with D perhaps TRBD1 (6 bases). Germline V gene lookup returns CDR1 MNHNS and CDR2 SASEGT. The ends were cut back, 10 bases at V and 7 bases at J, with 20 bases in the middle. The length of the CDR3 is 14 residues. The CDR3 here is CATDTGMGTQPQHF. The DNA of the CDR3 is TGTGCCACAGATACAGGGATGGGCACCCAGCCCCAGCATTTT.

CDR3 residues: CASSPEGAQPQHF. For the CDR3, the DNA is TGCGCCAGCAGCCCCGAAGGGGCTCAGCCCCAGCATTTT. This chain joins TRBV5-1 and TRBJ1-5; a possible D gene is TRBD1 (5 bases). Germline V gene sequence: CDR1 SGHRS, CDR2 YFSETQ. The ends were cut back, 4 bases at V and 6 bases at J, with 11 bases in the middle. The CDR3 runs 13 residues.